Below, 26 T cell receptor beta chains from the same sample are listed, as sequenced in a study of blood T cell repertoires in COVID-19. Profiled with immunoSEQ multiplex PCR; TCRdb holds only in-frame clones, not every one. Counted here are 55,000 to 60,000 clones, about 88% occurring once; the ten biggest clones make up around a sixth. Sequencing was performed on peripheral blood. The receptor source for this set is a man aged 65 to 85 with active COVID-19.

This clone showed up just once. This chain uses TRBV6-2 or TRBV6-3 with TRBJ1-5; weak D call: TRBD1 (5 bases). CDR1 MNHEY and CDR2 SVGEGT come from the germline V gene. This CDR3 region has 12 residues. V lost 5 bases to trimming and J lost 4 bases, with 6 bases between them. CDR3 sequence (DNA): TGTGCCAGCAGTGGGGCAAATCAGCCCCAGCATTTT. Translating it yields CASSGANQPQHF.

The chain has TRBV14 and TRBJ2-1; TRBD2 agrees at 11 bases. CDR1 and CDR2 from the germline V gene are SGHDN and FVKESK. Trimming cost V 0 bases and J 10 bases; bases outside gene matches: 11. The CDR3 is 17 amino acids. The CDR3 spells CASSQDLTSGRGREQFF. The CDR3 nucleotides read TGTGCCAGCAGCCAAGATCTCACTAGCGGGAGAGGGAGAGAGCAGTTCTTC.

V is TRBV5-4 and J is TRBJ2-7; D is possibly TRBD2 (5 bases). V was shortened by 4 bases and J by 1 base, with 15 bases between the two germline ends. Germline CDR1 is SGHNT and CDR2 is YYREEE (reference sequence). The CDR3 spans 15 residues. CDR3 in amino acids: CASSRGGRGSYEQYF. Here the CDR3 DNA reads TGTGCCAGCAGCCGGGGTGGCCGAGGTTCCTACGAGCAGTACTTC.

The sample holds one count of this clone. The CDR3 spells CASSYSSGGVTEAFF. The CDR3 nucleotides are TGTGCCAGCAGTTACTCGAGCGGGGGGGTCACTGAAGCTTTCTTT. The chain is built from TRBV6-2 or TRBV6-3 and TRBJ1-1, with D perhaps matching TRBD1 (5 bases). Germline lookup yields CDR1 MNHEY and CDR2 SVGEGT. This CDR3 is 15 amino acids long. V lost 0 bases, J lost 4 bases, and 12 bases lay in between.

The chain uses TRBV4-1 and TRBJ2-3; 9 bases agree with TRBD2. V trimming: 8 bases; J trimming: 4 bases; junction bases outside the gene matches: 13. This CDR3 is 16 amino acids long. Germline values: CDR1 MGHRA, CDR2 YSYEKL. The CDR3 DNA follows: TGCGCCAGCGGAAAGACAACGGGCGGGAGGGCAGATACGCAGTATTTT. It yields the protein CASGKTTGGRADTQYF.

The chain links TRBV19 to TRBJ2-1; the match to TRBD2 covers 7 bases. The CDR3 spans 12 residues. Unmatched junction bases numbered 10, after V lost 5 bases and J lost 15 bases. Per germline, CDR1 LNHDA and CDR2 SQIVND (reference sequence). The CDR3 DNA follows: TGTGCCAGTAGTCAATCAAGCGGGATTGTGTTCTTC. It translates to CASSQSSGIVFF. The variable domain in full, with the rest retrieved from reference TRBV19 and TRBJ2-1, is DGGITQSPKYLFRKEGQNVTLSCEQNLNHDAMYWYRQDPGQGLRLIYYSQIVNDFQKGDIAEGYSVSREKKESFPLTVTSAQKNPTAFYLCASSQSSGIVFFGPGTRLTVL.

This chain uses TRBV18 with TRBJ2-2, with 9 positions matching TRBD1. J was trimmed by 3 bases and V by 4 bases; bases with no gene match: 3. There are 15 residues in the CDR3. Germline V gene lookup returns CDR1 KGHSH and CDR2 LQKENI. CDR3 loop: CASSRDRADTGELFF. The CDR3 DNA reads as TGTGCCAGCTCACGGGACAGGGCGGACACCGGGGAGCTGTTTTTT.

The CDR3 loop is CASSLIGTGDGYGYTF. The CDR3 DNA reads TGTGCCAGCAGCTTAATTGGGACAGGGGACGGATACGGCTACACCTTC. J is TRBJ1-2 and V is TRBV7-2, with 10 bases identical to TRBD1. This CDR3 comprises 16 residues. The V gene end was trimmed by 2 bases and the J gene end by 8 bases; junction bases not matched to a gene: 11. Germline CDR1 reads SGHTA; CDR2 reads FQGNSA.

This chain links TRBV11-2 with TRBJ2-1; D perhaps matches TRBD2 (6 bases). CDR1 and CDR2 from the germline V gene are SGHAT and FQNNGV. Trimming shortened V by 0 bases and J by 5 bases, and 11 bases separated the two germline ends. The CDR3 consists of 15 residues. The CDR3 bases are TGTGCCAGCAGCTTAGAGGGGACGGGGGACAATGAGCAGTTCTTC. It encodes CASSLEGTGDNEQFF.

The chain couples TRBV6-5 to TRBJ2-7, with D possibly being TRBD1 (5 bases). The V and J ends lost 8 bases and 7 bases respectively, with 21 bases between them. This CDR3 is built from 14 residues. Germline loops: CDR1 MNHEY, CDR2 SVGAGI. CDR3: CASADRDHPLEQYF. As DNA, the CDR3 is TGTGCCAGCGCAGACAGAGACCACCCTTTGGAGCAGTACTTC.

The chain has TRBV6-2 or TRBV6-3 and TRBJ1-2; 8 bases match TRBD1. The V segment lost 4 bases and the J segment 4 bases; nucleotides outside the gene matches: 11. The germline V gene encodes CDR1 MNHEY and CDR2 SVGEGT. The CDR3 extends over 16 amino acids. Here the CDR3 reads CASSWPRAGGRYGYTF. The CDR3, as DNA: TGTGCCAGCAGTTGGCCGAGGGCAGGGGGCCGCTATGGCTACACCTTC.

The chain uses TRBV6-5 and TRBJ2-1; 11 nucleotides align to TRBD2. Germline loops: CDR1 MNHEY, CDR2 SVGAGI. CDR3 size: 16 residues. The trim removed 2 bases at V and 7 bases at J, leaving 7 bases unmatched. CDR3 amino acids: CASSYIRASGRNEQFF. CDR3 coding DNA: TGTGCCAGCAGTTACATCCGGGCTAGCGGGAGGAATGAGCAGTTCTTC.

The chain has TRBV25-1 and TRBJ2-1; 9 nucleotides agree with TRBD2. J was trimmed by 7 bases and V by 8 bases; bases with no gene match: 12. The germline V gene encodes CDR1 MGHDK and CDR2 SYGVNS. The CDR3 is made up of 15 amino acids. The DNA of the CDR3 is TGTGCCAGCGGTTCGGCTAGCGGGAATTTGAATGAGCAGTTCTTC. Protein product: CASGSASGNLNEQFF.

The rearrangement joins TRBV30 to TRBJ1-3, with 7 bases lining up with TRBD1. Per the germline V gene, CDR1 is GTSNPN and CDR2 is SVGIG (reference sequence). Trimming took 1 base from V and 6 from J; bases not matched to a gene: 3. The CDR3 extends over 13 amino acids. This CDR3 is CAWSGGQINTIYF. CDR3 DNA sequence: TGTGCCTGGAGTGGGGGACAGATAAACACCATATATTTT.

The chain recombines TRBV25-1 with TRBJ1-6; a possible D gene is TRBD1 (5 bases). Germline CDR1 MGHDK, CDR2 SYGVNS. Trimming pared 7 bases from V and 0 bases from J, leaving 13 bases between. The CDR3 is made up of 16 amino acids. DNA of the CDR3: TGTGCCAGCACCCCCCCAGGGAACTCCTATAATTCACCCCTCCACTTT. Translating it yields CASTPPGNSYNSPLHF.

V is TRBV19 and J is TRBJ2-7; 12 bases are shared with TRBD2. The germline V gene encodes CDR1 LNHDA and CDR2 SQIVND (reference sequence). This CDR3 comprises 16 residues. Unmatched junction bases numbered 8, after V lost 4 bases and J lost 4 bases. CDR3 DNA sequence: TGTGCCAGTAGTACTCTAGCGGGAGGGATCCCATACGAGCAGTACTTC. Translation: CASSTLAGGIPYEQYF. Based on the CDR3 plus reference TRBV19 and TRBJ2-7, the full variable domain is DGGITQSPKYLFRKEGQNVTLSCEQNLNHDAMYWYRQDPGQGLRLIYYSQIVNDFQKGDIAEGYSVSREKKESFPLTVTSAQKNPTAFYLCASSTLAGGIPYEQYFGPGTRLTVT.

V and J are TRBV18 and TRBJ2-7; 8 bases fit TRBD1. This CDR3 has 16 residues. Germline CDR1 reads KGHSH; CDR2 reads LQKENI. With 1 base clipped from V and 4 bases from J, the junction kept 9 bases outside the gene matches. The CDR3 DNA reads TGTGCCAGCTCACCACAGACAGGGGCGGTTAGTTACGAGCAGTACTTC. It is translated as CASSPQTGAVSYEQYF.

The chain employs TRBV4-3 and TRBJ2-1; 10 bases fit TRBD1. V was clipped by 3 bases and J by 6 bases; unmatched bases: 8. This CDR3 has 16 amino acids. The germline V gene encodes CDR1 LGHNA and CDR2 YSLEER. CDR3 protein: CASSQTTGQGINEQFF. The DNA of the CDR3 is TGCGCCAGCAGCCAGACTACGGGACAGGGGATCAATGAGCAGTTCTTC.

CDR3 sequence reads: CASSLRVGQGINSPLHF. The CDR3 region has the DNA TGTGCCAGCAGCTTGAGAGTGGGACAGGGCATTAATTCACCCCTCCACTTT. This chain joins TRBV5-8 and TRBJ1-6; 9 nucleotides match TRBD1. CDR1 SGHTS and CDR2 YDEGEE come from the germline V gene. CDR3 size: 17 residues. Trimming cost V 1 base and J 6 bases; bases outside gene matches: 8. Looking up the rest from reference TRBV5-8 and TRBJ1-6 gives the full variable domain: EAGVTQSPTHLIKTRGQQATLRCSPISGHTSVYWYQQALGLGLQFLLWYDEGEERNRGNFPPRFSGRQFPNYSSELNVNALELEDSALYLCASSLRVGQGINSPLHFGNGTRLTVT.

The V and J genes are TRBV5-6 and TRBJ2-1; 7 bases align to TRBD2. Germline V gene sequence: CDR1 SGHDT, CDR2 YYEEEE. This CDR3 contains 13 residues. Unmatched junction bases numbered 2, after V lost 2 bases and J lost 6 bases. In DNA form, the CDR3 reads TGTGCCAGCAGCTTCCCGGGAGGCAATGAGCAGTTCTTC. It translates to CASSFPGGNEQFF.

The chain employs TRBV28 and TRBJ2-5; 9 bases match TRBD2. The trim removed 5 bases at V and 4 bases at J, leaving 5 bases unmatched. This CDR3 has 14 amino acids. Germline V gives CDR1 MDHEN, CDR2 SYDVKM. CDR3 residues: CASSLSGGTETQYF. The CDR3 nucleotides are TGTGCCAGCAGTCTTAGCGGGGGAACAGAGACCCAGTACTTC.

J is TRBJ1-5 and V is TRBV28, with TRBD1 matching 9 bases. With 6 bases clipped from V and 6 bases from J, the junction kept 12 bases outside the gene matches. CDR1 is MDHEN, CDR2 SYDVKM, per germline. This CDR3 region has 16 residues. CDR3 bases: TGTGCCAGCAGCTTTCGACAGGGGGTTCGCGTTCAGCCCCAGCATTTT. Protein: CASSFRQGVRVQPQHF.

V usage is TRBV3-1 (or the pseudogene TRBV3-2) and J usage is TRBJ2-3; 13 positions match TRBD2. The V gene's germline CDR1 is LGHDT and CDR2 YNNKEL (reference sequence). The CDR3 is made up of 16 amino acids. With V trimmed by 0 bases and J by 5 bases, 2 bases remained unmatched. The CDR3 DNA reads TGTGCCAGCAGCCAAGACCGACTAGCGGGAGGAGATACGCAGTATTTT. Translated: CASSQDRLAGGDTQYF.

The rearrangement links TRBV25-1 to TRBJ2-7, with 11 bases fitting TRBD1. CDR1 MGHDK and CDR2 SYGVNS come from the germline V gene. The junction had 4 bases not matched to a gene; V was cut back by 2 bases and J by 4 bases. The CDR3 extends over 15 amino acids. CDR3 bases: TGTGCCAGCAGTGAAAGGGGACAGGGGGGGTACGAGCAGTACTTC. Translation gives CASSERGQGGYEQYF.

The chain uses TRBV4-3 and TRBJ2-6, with D unclear. The CDR3 spans 16 residues. Between the trimmed V and J ends, which lost 0 bases and 4 bases, there was a span of 10 bases. The germline V gene encodes CDR1 LGHNA and CDR2 YSLEER. In nucleotides, the CDR3 is TGCGCCAGCAGCCAAGATTTAACTTCGGGGGCCAACGTCCTGACTTTC. Its protein product is CASSQDLTSGANVLTF.

This clone was detected only a few times. The gene calls are TRBV5-6 and TRBJ1-2, with 9 nucleotides matching TRBD1. Trimming removed 3 bases from V and 10 bases from J; junction bases left unmatched: 7. The CDR3 is made up of 13 amino acids. The germline V gene encodes CDR1 SGHDT and CDR2 YYEEEE. This chain's CDR3 is CASSSPDRGVYTF. CDR3 DNA: TGTGCCAGCAGCTCCCCGGACAGGGGAGTCTACACCTTC.